This T cell receptor beta chain was obtained from a study of shared clonotypes between healthy human individuals. Turning to the study itself: Three CD4 naive, three CD4 memory, two CD8 naive and one CD8 memory plate were used per donor.

The V end lost 0 bases, the J end lost 5 bases, and 17 bases lay between the germline ends. In germline, CDR1 is SGHRS, CDR2 YFSETQ. This CDR3 comprises 16 residues. The study's findings and limits: A few donors shared 4.5% to 6.5% of their naive CD4 clonotypes. Sampling was confined to blood; repertoires within tissues likely differ.

Negatively enriched CD4+ T cells were divided by CD45RA into naive and memory. On this clone itself: Its cognate antigen is unknown.

The repertoire was sequenced with immunoSEQ multiplex PCR; TCRdb's copy has only in-frame clones and lacks some. The sample has about 2,500,000 clones, around 94% seen once. The rearrangement uses TRBV5-1 and TRBJ1-1; D is unresolved. The source is a man younger than 35 in good health. The sample taken for sequencing was naive CD4+ T cells sorted from blood. The subset here: CD45RA+ positively selected. CDR3 protein: CASSLGERLGRTEAFF. CDR3 in DNA: TGCGCCAGCAGCTTGGGTGAGCGGCTGGGGAGGACTGAAGCTTTCTTT.